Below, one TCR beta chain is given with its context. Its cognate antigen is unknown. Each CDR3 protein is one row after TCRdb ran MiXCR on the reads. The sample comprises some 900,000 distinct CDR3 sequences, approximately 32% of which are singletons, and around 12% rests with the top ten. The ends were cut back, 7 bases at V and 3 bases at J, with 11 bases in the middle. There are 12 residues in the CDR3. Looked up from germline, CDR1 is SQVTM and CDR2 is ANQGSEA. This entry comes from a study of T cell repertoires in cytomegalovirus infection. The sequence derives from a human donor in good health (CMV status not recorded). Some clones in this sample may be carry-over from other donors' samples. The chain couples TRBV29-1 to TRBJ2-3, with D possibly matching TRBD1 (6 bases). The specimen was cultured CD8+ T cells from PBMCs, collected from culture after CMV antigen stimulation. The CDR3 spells CSGEQGTDTQYF. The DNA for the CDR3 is TGCAGCGGGGAACAGGGAACAGATACGCAGTATTTT.